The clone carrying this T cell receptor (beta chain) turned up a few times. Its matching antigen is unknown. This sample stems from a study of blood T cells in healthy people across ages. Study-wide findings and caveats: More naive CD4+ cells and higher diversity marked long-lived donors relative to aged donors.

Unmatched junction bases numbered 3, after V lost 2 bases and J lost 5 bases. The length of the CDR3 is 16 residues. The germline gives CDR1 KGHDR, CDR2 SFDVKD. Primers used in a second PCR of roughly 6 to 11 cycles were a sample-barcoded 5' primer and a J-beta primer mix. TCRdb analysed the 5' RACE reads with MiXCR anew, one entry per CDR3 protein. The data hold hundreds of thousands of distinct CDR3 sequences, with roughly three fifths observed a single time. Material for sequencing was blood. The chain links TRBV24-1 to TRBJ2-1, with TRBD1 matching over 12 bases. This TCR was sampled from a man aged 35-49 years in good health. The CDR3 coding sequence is TGTGCCACCAGTGATTCCGGGACAGGGGGCAACAATGAGCAGTTCTTC. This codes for CATSDSGTGGNNEQFF.